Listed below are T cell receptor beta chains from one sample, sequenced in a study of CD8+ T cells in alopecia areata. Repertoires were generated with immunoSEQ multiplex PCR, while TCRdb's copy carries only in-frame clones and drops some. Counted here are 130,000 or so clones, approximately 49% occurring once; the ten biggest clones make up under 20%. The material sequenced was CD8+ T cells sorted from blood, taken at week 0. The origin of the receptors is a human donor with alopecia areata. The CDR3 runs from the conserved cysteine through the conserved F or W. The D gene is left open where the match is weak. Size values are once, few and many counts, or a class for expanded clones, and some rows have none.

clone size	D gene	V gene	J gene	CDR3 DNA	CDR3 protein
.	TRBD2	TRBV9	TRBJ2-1	TGTGCCAGCAGCGTAGCTGGCGGGGGTCACAATGAGCAGTTCTTC	CASSVAGGGHNEQFF
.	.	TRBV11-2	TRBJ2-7	TGTGCCAGCAGCTTAGAGGGATACGAGCAGTACTTC	CASSLEGYEQYF
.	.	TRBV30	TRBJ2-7	TGTGCCTGGAATTCGGACATGACCTACGAGCAGTACTTC	CAWNSDMTYEQYF
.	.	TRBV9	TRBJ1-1	TGTGCCAGCAGCTCCTCGGACCTATTAATGAACACTGAAGCTTTCTTT	CASSSSDLLMNTEAFF
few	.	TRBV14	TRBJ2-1	TGTGCCAGCAGCCAAGTTTTGGCAGGTCCGGGAGATGAGCAGTTCTTC	CASSQVLAGPGDEQFF
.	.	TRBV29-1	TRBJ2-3	TGCAGCGTTGAAGATTTGGTGGGGGCGCGGAGTATTTACGCAGATACGCAGTATTTT	CSVEDLVGARSIYADTQYF
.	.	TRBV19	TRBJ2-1	TGTGCCAGTAGTATAGTTACCTACAATGAGCAGTTCTTC	CASSIVTYNEQFF
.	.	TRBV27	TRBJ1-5	TGTGCCAGCAGTTTATCTGTGGATCAGCCCCAGCATTTT	CASSLSVDQPQHF
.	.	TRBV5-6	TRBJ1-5	TGTGCCAGCAGCGCCGGGGACGGTGGCAATCAGCCCCAGCATTTT	CASSAGDGGNQPQHF
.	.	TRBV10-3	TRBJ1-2	TGTGCCATCATGGGCAGAGACTATGGCTACACCTTC	CAIMGRDYGYTF
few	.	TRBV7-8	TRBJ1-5	TGTGCCAGCAGCTCATCCGGGGCCGGCGATCAGCCCCAGCATTTT	CASSSSGAGDQPQHF
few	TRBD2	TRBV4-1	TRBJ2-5	TGCGCCAGCAGCCAAGTGCTCGGGGAGGGAAAAGAGACCCAGTACTTC	CASSQVLGEGKETQYF
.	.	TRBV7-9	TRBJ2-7	TGTGCCAGCGGAGACATAACCCGATCCTACGAGCAGTACTTC	CASGDITRSYEQYF
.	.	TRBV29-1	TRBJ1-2	TGCAGCGTTGACAGCGACTATGGCTACACCTTC	CSVDSDYGYTF
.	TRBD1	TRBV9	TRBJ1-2	TGTGCCAGCAGCGGATGGGACAGGGGGGAGTCTAACTATGGCTACACCTTC	CASSGWDRGESNYGYTF
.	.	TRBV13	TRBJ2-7	TGTGCCAGCAGCTTAGAGGCGAGTTCCTACGAGCAGTACTTC	CASSLEASSYEQYF
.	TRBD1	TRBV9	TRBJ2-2	TGTGCCAGCAACCGAGGGACAGGGAACACCGGGGAGCTGTTTTTT	CASNRGTGNTGELFF
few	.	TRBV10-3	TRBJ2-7	TGTGCCATCAGTTTTGGACAGAACTTCTACGAGCAGTACTTC	CAISFGQNFYEQYF
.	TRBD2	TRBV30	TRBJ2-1	TGTGCCTGGGCTAGCGGGGGGACTTACAATGAGCAGTTCTTC	CAWASGGTYNEQFF
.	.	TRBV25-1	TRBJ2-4	TGTGCCAGCAGTGAAGTTGGAGGGCAAAACATTCAGTACTTC	CASSEVGGQNIQYF
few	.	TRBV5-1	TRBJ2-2	TGCGCCAGCAGCAATGATGGAGGGGAGCTGTTTTTT	CASSNDGGELFF
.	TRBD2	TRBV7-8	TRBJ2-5	TGTGCCAGCAGCTTAGTGGGGGTGCGCGGGGGAGAGACCCAGTACTTC	CASSLVGVRGGETQYF
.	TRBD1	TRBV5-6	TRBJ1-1	TGTGCCAGCAGCTGGGATGGGACAGGGAACACTGAAGCTTTCTTT	CASSWDGTGNTEAFF
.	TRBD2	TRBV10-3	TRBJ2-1	TGTGCCATCAGACTAGCGGGGGACAATGAGCAGTTCTTC	CAIRLAGDNEQFF
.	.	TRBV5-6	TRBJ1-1	TGTGCCAGCAGCTTGGAGTGGGATGAAGCTTTCTTT	CASSLEWDEAFF
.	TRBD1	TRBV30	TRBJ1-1	TGTGCCTGGAGTGTAAGCGCCAGGGGGGGCACTGAAGCTTTCTTT	CAWSVSARGGTEAFF
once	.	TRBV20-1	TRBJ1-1	TGCAGGGGGGGTGAAGCTTTCTTT	CRGGEAFF
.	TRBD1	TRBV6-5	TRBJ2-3	TGTGCCAGCAGTCCAGGGGGAGACTCCCCAGATACGCAGTATTTT	CASSPGGDSPDTQYF
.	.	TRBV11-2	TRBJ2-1	TGTGCCAGCAGCTCCGGACACGTTGGCTCTCCGTTCTTC	CASSSGHVGSPFF
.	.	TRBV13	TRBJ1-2	TGTGCCAGCAGTCCTGGGACGTACTATGGCTACACCTTC	CASSPGTYYGYTF